The 5 T cell receptor beta chains below all came from one sample that was sequenced in a study of T cell responses to AZD1222 COVID-19 vaccine. Assay used: immunoSEQ multiplex PCR; TCRdb lists only in-frame clones, some missing. The table includes around 30,000 clones, over 85% detected once. Sequenced here: peripheral blood, sampled on day 0 of AZD1222 vaccination. All receptors derive from an adult in good health.

The V gene is TRBV19, the J gene TRBJ2-7; tentatively, D is TRBD2 (6 bases). The CDR3 runs to 12 residues. V shed 10 bases and J shed 3 bases, with 13 bases lying between them. CDR1 and CDR2 (germline): LNHDA, SQIVND (reference sequence). CDR3 loop: CATSGTLYEQYF. Written as DNA, the CDR3 is TGTGCCACCTCCGGGACTCTCTACGAGCAGTACTTC.

The rearrangement joins TRBV30 to TRBJ1-1; no clear D gene. The V end was cut by 5 bases, the J end by 8 bases, with 6 bases between. Looked up from germline, CDR1 is GTSNPN and CDR2 is SVGIG (reference sequence). The CDR3 is 9 residues long. In DNA form, the CDR3 reads TGTGCCTGGGGCGAAGAAGCTTTCTTT. Translated, it gives CAWGEEAFF. Variable domain in full (rest from reference TRBV30 and TRBJ1-1): SQTIHQWPATLVQPVGSPLSLECTVEGTSNPNLYWYRQAAGRGLQLLFYSVGIGQISSEVPQNLSASRPQDRQFILSSKKLLLSDSGFYLCAWGEEAFFGQGTRLTVV.

This chain joins TRBV30 and TRBJ1-1; D remains unclear. CDR3 length: 12 amino acids. CDR1 is GTSNPN and CDR2 is SVGIG in the germline V gene (reference sequence). Trimming left V 3 bases short and J 0 bases short, with 5 bases between. DNA of the CDR3: TGTGCCTGGAGCGCAATGAACACTGAAGCTTTCTTT. It translates to CAWSAMNTEAFF.

V is TRBV5-1 and J is TRBJ1-4, with no clear D. The CDR3 has 15 residues. V shed 0 bases and J shed 5 bases, with 11 bases lying between them. The germline CDR1 and CDR2 sequences are SGHRS and YFSETQ. The CDR3 is CASSLARDPNEKLFF. CDR3 coding DNA: TGCGCCAGCAGCTTGGCGAGGGATCCAAATGAAAAACTGTTTTTT.

V gene TRBV9 combines with J gene TRBJ1-1; perhaps TRBD1 as D (5 bases). CDR1 is SGDLS, CDR2 YYNGEE, per germline. Trimming stripped 0 bases from V and 5 bases from J, with 17 bases between. The CDR3 totals 16 residues. This CDR3 reads CASSVDLTVAGTEAFF. CDR3 DNA sequence: TGTGCCAGCAGCGTAGATTTGACAGTGGCAGGGACTGAAGCTTTCTTT.